This entry lists 21 T cell receptor beta chains sequenced from one sample in a study of T cells in Graves' hyperthyroidism and ophthalmopathy. Amplified regions were TCR beta CDR3 sequences from RNA transcripts. First-round RT-PCR of the TCR CDR3 relied on the HTBI primer set. TCRdb processed the multiplex PCR reads anew with MiXCR; each CDR3 protein has one entry. The sample consists of about 640,000 distinct CDR3 sequences, less than 25% of them appearing once. Input material: blood. Source of these receptors: a man younger than 40 with Graves' ophthalmopathy.

The J gene is TRBJ2-1, the V gene TRBV28; 9 bases match TRBD2. CDR3 length: 22 residues. Germline CDR1 is MDHEN and CDR2 is SYDVKM. V shed 2 bases, J shed 1 base, and the junction held 21 bases outside the gene matches. CDR3 sequence reads: CASSLVPGGGLAGPISYNEQFF. In DNA form, the CDR3 reads TGTGCCAGCAGTTTAGTCCCAGGGGGTGGCCTAGCGGGACCCATTTCCTACAATGAGCAGTTCTTC.

This clonotype was counted many times. The genes are TRBV28 and TRBJ1-2, with 8 bases matching TRBD1. The germline V gene encodes CDR1 MDHEN and CDR2 SYDVKM. The CDR3 is 14 amino acids. V was clipped by 6 bases and J by 5 bases; unmatched bases: 8. This CDR3 is CASRRVDREYGYTF. CDR3 nucleotides: TGTGCCAGCAGACGGGTGGACAGGGAATATGGCTACACCTTC.

The chain employs TRBV7-3 and TRBJ2-7, with D perhaps matching TRBD1 or TRBD2 (5 bases each). This CDR3 is 15 amino acids long. Trimming left V 5 bases short and J 5 bases short, with 19 bases between. Germline V gene sequence: CDR1 SGHTA, CDR2 FQGTGA. The CDR3 spells CASSPQGGYLDEQYF. The CDR3 DNA is TGTGCCAGCAGCCCCCAGGGCGGGTACCTAGACGAGCAGTACTTC.

This clonotype was observed at least ten times. This chain links TRBV12-3 or TRBV12-4 with TRBJ1-1; D uncertain. Trimming pared 7 bases from V and 2 bases from J, leaving 17 bases between. The CDR3 is 15 amino acids. This chain's CDR3 is CASTGSSSRNTEAFF. CDR3 nucleotide sequence: TGTGCCAGCACGGGTTCAAGTAGCAGAAACACTGAAGCTTTCTTT.

This clonotype was seen many times. The chain uses TRBV5-1 and TRBJ1-1; 8 nucleotides agree with TRBD1. CDR1 and CDR2 from the germline V gene are SGHRS and YFSETQ. This CDR3 spans 15 amino acids. V lost 3 bases to trimming and J lost 1 base; unmatched junction nucleotides: 5. The CDR3 bases are TGCGCCAGCAGCTCTGGGCAGGGGGCGAACACTGAAGCTTTCTTT. Protein product: CASSSGQGANTEAFF.

This clonotype has just a few counts. CDR3 sequence: CASSLDTNEKLFF. The CDR3 DNA reads TGCGCCAGCAGCTTGGACACAAATGAAAAACTGTTTTTT. The genes are TRBV5-1 and TRBJ1-4; no definite D call. The CDR3 contains 13 residues. From germline, CDR1 is SGHRS and CDR2 YFSETQ. V lost 0 bases and J 5 bases, leaving 5 bases between the germline ends.

This chain connects TRBV7-9 to TRBJ1-4; D unclear. The CDR3 is 17 residues long. Germline CDR1 and CDR2: SEHNR and FQNEAQ (reference sequence). The V and J ends lost 6 bases and 0 bases respectively, with 17 bases between them. The CDR3 sequence: CASRPSLRATTNEKLFF. DNA for the CDR3: TGTGCCAGCAGACCTAGTTTAAGGGCCACAACTAATGAAAAACTGTTTTTT.

This clonotype was observed a handful of times. The chain has TRBV6-6 and TRBJ2-3, with D maybe TRBD2 (6 bases). Germline-derived CDR1 and CDR2 are MNHNY and SVGAGI (reference sequence). The CDR3 extends over 14 amino acids. Deletions cut 2 bases from V and 2 bases from J, with 8 bases between. CDR3 sequence: CASSYGDSTDTQYF. CDR3 DNA: TGTGCCAGCAGTTACGGGGACTCCACAGATACGCAGTATTTT.

The rearrangement links TRBV7-9 to TRBJ2-1, with 10 bases matching TRBD2. The ends lost 5 bases at V and 4 bases at J; junction bases unmatched: 8. This CDR3 is built from 16 residues. CDR1 SEHNR and CDR2 FQNEAQ come from the germline V gene (reference sequence). This CDR3 is CASSPSSGRQYNEQFF. CDR3 coding DNA: TGTGCCAGCAGCCCCTCTAGCGGGAGACAATACAATGAGCAGTTCTTC.

This clonotype was observed many times. CDR3 coding DNA: TGTGCCAGCAGCTTAGATTCAGGGATAAGATCGTTCTTC. Its translation is CASSLDSGIRSFF. The J gene is TRBJ2-1, the V gene TRBV7-9; D may be TRBD1 (5 bases). The CDR3 is 13 amino acids. CDR1 and CDR2 (germline): SEHNR, FQNEAQ (reference sequence). The V and J ends lost 1 base and 15 bases respectively, with 16 bases between them.

This clonotype was counted many times. This chain connects TRBV30 to TRBJ2-1; a weak D match, TRBD1 (5 bases). Germline-derived CDR1 and CDR2 are GTSNPN and SVGIG (reference sequence). The CDR3 consists of 11 residues. V was cut by 1 base and J by 10 bases, with 8 bases left in between. The CDR3 reads CAWSANREQFF. The CDR3 DNA reads as TGTGCCTGGAGTGCTAACAGGGAGCAGTTCTTC.

This clonotype has at least ten counts. The CDR3 DNA reads TGCAGTGCTAGAGATCAAGGCTACGAGCAGTACTTC. Protein: CSARDQGYEQYF. The rearrangement joins TRBV20-1 to TRBJ2-7; D is unresolved. V shed 0 bases and J shed 3 bases, with 6 bases lying between them. The germline gives CDR1 DFQATT, CDR2 SNEGSKA (reference sequence). The CDR3 has 12 amino acids.

The chain is built from TRBV2 and TRBJ2-5; 10 positions match TRBD2. The CDR3 is made up of 16 amino acids. CDR1 and CDR2 from the germline V gene are SNHLY and FYNNEI. Losses at the gene ends were 6 bases for V and 5 bases for J; bases not matched to a gene: 12. The CDR3 sequence: CASSATGTSVLETQYF. Here the CDR3 DNA reads TGTGCCAGCAGCGCAACCGGGACTAGCGTTCTCGAGACCCAGTACTTC.

This chain connects TRBV20-1 to TRBJ1-5, with D possibly being TRBD1 (6 bases). From germline, CDR1 is DFQATT and CDR2 SNEGSKA (reference sequence). V dropped 2 bases and J dropped 0 bases, with 14 bases sitting between them. The CDR3 totals 16 residues. The CDR3 coding sequence is TGCAGTGCTAGAATACCGGGACAACCTAGCAATCAGCCCCAGCATTTT. Residues: CSARIPGQPSNQPQHF.

This clonotype came up many times. The chain combines TRBV10-3 with TRBJ2-3, with TRBD2 identical over 12 bases. The CDR3 runs to 20 residues. V lost 4 bases and J lost 2; bases outside the gene matches: 16. CDR1 is ENHRY and CDR2 is SYGVKD in the germline V gene. CDR3 amino acids: CAISARGLAGSLAYTDTQYF. CDR3 DNA: TGTGCCATCAGTGCTAGGGGACTAGCGGGCTCGCTCGCCTACACAGATACGCAGTATTTT.

A few counts support this clonotype. One end of the junction does not line up with germline, which may come from a read error. The chain couples TRBV20-1 to TRBJ2-7, with 10 bases matching TRBD1. The CDR3 length is 15 residues. Per germline, CDR1 DFQATT and CDR2 SNEGSKA (reference sequence). As DNA, the CDR3 is TGCAGTGCTAGAGAAAGACAGGGGGCGTTCTACGGGCAGTACTTC. This translates into CSARERQGAFYGQYF.

This clonotype was seen more than once but under ten times. V usage is TRBV2 and J usage is TRBJ2-2; D unclear. This CDR3 region has 14 residues. Germline V gene data show CDR1 as SNHLY and CDR2 as FYNNEI. V shed 4 bases and J shed 2 bases, with 8 bases lying between them. In DNA, the CDR3 is TGTGCCAGCAGTGTAAACCGTAACACCGGGGAGCTGTTTTTT. It yields the protein CASSVNRNTGELFF.

This clonotype turned up a few times. This rearrangement joins TRBV6-1 to TRBJ2-7; 10 bases map to TRBD1. The CDR3 totals 15 residues. Germline CDR1 is MNHNS and CDR2 is SASEGT. V shed 6 bases, J shed 3 bases, and the junction held 8 bases outside the gene matches. The CDR3 DNA is TGTGCCAGCAGCCCCTCGGGACAGGGGTACTACGAGCAGTACTTC. This gives the protein CASSPSGQGYYEQYF.

This chain links TRBV6-5 with TRBJ2-4; D tentatively fits TRBD1 or TRBD2 (5 bases each). Germline V CDR1 and CDR2: MNHEY, SVGAGI. Between the trimmed V and J ends, which lost 3 bases and 8 bases, there was a span of 11 bases. This CDR3 contains 13 residues. The CDR3 region has the DNA TGTGCCAGCAGTTATGGGGACCTCGACATTCAGTACTTC. This codes for CASSYGDLDIQYF.

There are a few counts of this clonotype. The V and J genes are TRBV12-3 or TRBV12-4 and TRBJ2-5; D remains ambiguous. This CDR3 contains 15 residues. V gave up 4 bases and J gave up 2 bases, with 14 bases separating them. In DNA, the CDR3 is TGTGCCAGCAGTTCGGGTCTAGGCCCACAAGAGACCCAGTACTTC. Amino acids: CASSSGLGPQETQYF.

As for this clonotype: Being one base from a much bigger clone, this may be a read error. This rearrangement joins TRBV2 to TRBJ2-2; a possible D gene is TRBD1 (6 bases). CDR1 SNHLY and CDR2 FYNNEI come from the germline V gene. The CDR3 covers 14 residues. CDR3 nucleotides: TGTGCCAGCGCGAGAGAGAGGGACACCGGGGAGCTGTCTTTT. This translates into CASARERDTGELSF. The complete variable domain, with remaining parts taken from reference TRBV2 and TRBJ2-2, reads EPEVTQTPSHQVTQMGQEVILRCVPISNHLYFYWYRQILGQKVEFLVSFYNNEISEKSEIFDDQFSVERPDGSNFTLKIRSTKLEDSAMYFCASARERDTGELSFGEGSRLTVL.